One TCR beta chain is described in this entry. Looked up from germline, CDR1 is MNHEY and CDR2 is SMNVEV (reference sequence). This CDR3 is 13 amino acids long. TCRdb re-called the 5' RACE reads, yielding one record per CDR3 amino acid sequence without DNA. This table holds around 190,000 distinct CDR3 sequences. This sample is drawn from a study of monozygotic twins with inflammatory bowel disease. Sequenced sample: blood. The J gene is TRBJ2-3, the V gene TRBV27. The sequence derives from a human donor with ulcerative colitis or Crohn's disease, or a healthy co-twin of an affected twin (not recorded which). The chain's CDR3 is CASTNLGQDTQYF.